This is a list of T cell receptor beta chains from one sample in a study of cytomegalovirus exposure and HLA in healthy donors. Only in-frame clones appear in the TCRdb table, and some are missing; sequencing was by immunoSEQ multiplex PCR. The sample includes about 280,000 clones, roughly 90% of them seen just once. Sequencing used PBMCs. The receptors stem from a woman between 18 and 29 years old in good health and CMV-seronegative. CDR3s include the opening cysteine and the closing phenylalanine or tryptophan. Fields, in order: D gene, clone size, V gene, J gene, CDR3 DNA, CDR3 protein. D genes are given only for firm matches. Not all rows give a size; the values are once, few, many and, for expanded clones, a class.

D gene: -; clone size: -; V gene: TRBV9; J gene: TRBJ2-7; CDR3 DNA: TGTGCCAGCAGCCCCGACTGGGGCAGAATCTACGAGCAGTACTTC; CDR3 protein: CASSPDWGRIYEQYF
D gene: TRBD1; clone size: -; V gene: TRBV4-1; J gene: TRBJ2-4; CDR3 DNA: TGCGCCAGCAGCCGAATTTGGGGACAGGGGGCGGACATTCAGTACTTC; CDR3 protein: CASSRIWGQGADIQYF
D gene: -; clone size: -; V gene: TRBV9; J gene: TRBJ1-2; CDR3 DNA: TGTGCCAGCAGCCCTAGTTGGGGGGTCGGGGGCTACACCTTC; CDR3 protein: CASSPSWGVGGYTF
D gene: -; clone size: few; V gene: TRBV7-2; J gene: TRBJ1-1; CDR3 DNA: TGTGCCAGCAGGTTAGGGCCGAACACTGAAGCTTTCTTT; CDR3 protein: CASRLGPNTEAFF
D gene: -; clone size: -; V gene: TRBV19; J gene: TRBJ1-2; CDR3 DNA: TGTGCCTCCCACAGTAGAGCTAACTATGGCTACACCTTC; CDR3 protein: CASHSRANYGYTF
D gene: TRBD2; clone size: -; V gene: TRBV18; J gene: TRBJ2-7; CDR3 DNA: TGTGCCAGCTCACCCCTTGGGCAGGGAGGGTCCTACGAGCAGTACTTC; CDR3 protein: CASSPLGQGGSYEQYF
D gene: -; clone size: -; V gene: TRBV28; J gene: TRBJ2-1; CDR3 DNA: TGTGCCAGCATCCACCAGGGACTCCCTTCCTACAATGAGCAGTTCTTC; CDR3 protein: CASIHQGLPSYNEQFF
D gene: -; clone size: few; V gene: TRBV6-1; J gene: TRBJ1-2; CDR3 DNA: TGTGCCAGCAGTCCTCCAGGGGATGGGATCTATGGCTACACCTTC; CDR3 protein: CASSPPGDGIYGYTF
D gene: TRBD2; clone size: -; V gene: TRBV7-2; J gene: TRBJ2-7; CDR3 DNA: TGTGCCAGCAGCCCATTAGCGGGAGGTCTCGAGCAGTACTTC; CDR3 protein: CASSPLAGGLEQYF
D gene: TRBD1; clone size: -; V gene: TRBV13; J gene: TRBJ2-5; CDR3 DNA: TGTGCCAGCAGCTCACGACAGGGGCACAATCAAGAGACCCAGTACTTC; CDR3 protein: CASSSRQGHNQETQYF
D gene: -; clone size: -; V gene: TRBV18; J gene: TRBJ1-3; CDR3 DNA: TGTGCCAGCTCACCAGACCTCGGGAACACCATATATTTT; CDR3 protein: CASSPDLGNTIYF
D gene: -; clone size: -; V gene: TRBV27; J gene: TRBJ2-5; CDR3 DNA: TGTGCCAGCAGTTTAAGCGTTCGGGAGACCCAGTACTTC; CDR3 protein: CASSLSVRETQYF
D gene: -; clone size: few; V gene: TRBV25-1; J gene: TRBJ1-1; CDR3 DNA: TGTGCCAGTAGAAGTACTGAAGCTTTCTTT; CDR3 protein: CASRSTEAFF
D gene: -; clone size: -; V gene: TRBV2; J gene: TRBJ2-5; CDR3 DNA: TGTGCCAGCATGCTCTTAACTTTAGGACTCTTGAAAGAGACCCAGTACTTC; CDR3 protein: CASMLLTLGLLKETQYF
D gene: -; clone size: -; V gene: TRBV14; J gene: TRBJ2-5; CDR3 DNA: TGTGCCAGCAGCGCGTACCTATGGGAGACCCAGTACTTC; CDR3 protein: CASSAYLWETQYF
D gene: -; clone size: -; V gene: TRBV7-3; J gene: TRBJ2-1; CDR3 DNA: TGTGCCAGCAGCTTATATCCGGGAATCTACAATGAGCAGTTCTTC; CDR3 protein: CASSLYPGIYNEQFF
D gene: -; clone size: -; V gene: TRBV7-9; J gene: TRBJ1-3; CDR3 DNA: TGTGCCAGCAGCCCGGACATCCCTGGAAACACCATATATTTT; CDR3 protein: CASSPDIPGNTIYF
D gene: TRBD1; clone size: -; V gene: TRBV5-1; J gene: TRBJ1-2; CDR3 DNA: TGCGCCAGCAGCTCCCGGACAGGAAACCTCTATGGCTACACCTTC; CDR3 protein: CASSSRTGNLYGYTF
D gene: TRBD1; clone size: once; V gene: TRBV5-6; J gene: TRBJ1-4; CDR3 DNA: TGTGCCAGCAGCCGTTCGACAGGGGGCCAGTGGAAACTGTTTTTT; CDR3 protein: CASSRSTGGQWKLFF
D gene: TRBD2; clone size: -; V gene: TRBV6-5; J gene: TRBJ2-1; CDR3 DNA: TGTGCCAGCAGTTACTCGCCACTAGCGGGTCACAATGAGCAGTTCTTC; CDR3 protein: CASSYSPLAGHNEQFF
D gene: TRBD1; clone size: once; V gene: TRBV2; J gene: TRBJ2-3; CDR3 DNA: TGTGCCAGCAGTGAGACAGGGGACACCACAGATACGCAGTATTTT; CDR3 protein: CASSETGDTTDTQYF
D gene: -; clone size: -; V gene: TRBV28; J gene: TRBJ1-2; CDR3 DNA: TGTGCCAGCAGTTTGGGGGGTGGCTACACCTTC; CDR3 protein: CASSLGGGYTF
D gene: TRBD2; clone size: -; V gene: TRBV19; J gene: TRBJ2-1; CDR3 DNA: TGTGCCAGTAGTACGCAACCGGGGGGTTACAATGAGCAGTTCTTC; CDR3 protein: CASSTQPGGYNEQFF
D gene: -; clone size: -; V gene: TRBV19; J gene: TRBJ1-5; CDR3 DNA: TGTGCCAGTCTCGGGGATCGTCAGCCCCAGCATTTT; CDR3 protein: CASLGDRQPQHF
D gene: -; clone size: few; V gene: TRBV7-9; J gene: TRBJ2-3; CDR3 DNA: TGTGCCAGCCGCTTACGGGATACGCAGTATTTT; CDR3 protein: CASRLRDTQYF
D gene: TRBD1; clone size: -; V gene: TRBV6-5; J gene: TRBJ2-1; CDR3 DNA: TGTGCCAGCAGAGAGACGACAGGGGGATTGTTCTTC; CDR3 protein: CASRETTGGLFF
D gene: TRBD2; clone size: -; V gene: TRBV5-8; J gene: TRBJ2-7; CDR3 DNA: TGTGCCAGCAGCTCGGGACTAGCGGGAACTTACGAGCAGTACTTC; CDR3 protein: CASSSGLAGTYEQYF
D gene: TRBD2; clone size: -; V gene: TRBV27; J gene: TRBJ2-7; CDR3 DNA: TGTGCCAGCAGTTCGCTCGGCAGCGGGAGCTCCTACGAGCAGTACTTC; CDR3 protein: CASSSLGSGSSYEQYF
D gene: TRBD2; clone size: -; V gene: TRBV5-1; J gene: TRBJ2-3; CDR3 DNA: TGCGCCAGCAGGCCAATAGCGGGTCGGAAGGAAGATACGCAGTATTTT; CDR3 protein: CASRPIAGRKEDTQYF
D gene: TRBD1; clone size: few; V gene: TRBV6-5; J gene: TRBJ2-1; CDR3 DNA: TGTGCCAGCAATCCGGGACAGTCGAATGAGCAGTTCTTC; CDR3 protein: CASNPGQSNEQFF